This TCR beta chain is drawn from a study of human T cells and chemical hapten exposure. In the study overall: Sensitization employed 2% DPC on about 2 cm by about 2 cm of upper inner arm skin. Throughout the approximately 25-week study, diphenylcyclopropenone was applied weekly to the patients' scalps. Study results and limitations: TCRs above 1 in 1000 frequency did not change with DPC sensitization.

In its sample, this clonotype was seen a few times. The antigen remains undetermined. One entry per CDR3 protein, called by TCRdb with MiXCR from the RACE reads. This sample has around 200,000 distinct CDR3 sequences; almost 30% occur once, and the top ten carry under 3%. This CDR3 has 11 residues. CDR1 DFQATT and CDR2 SNEGSKA come from the germline V gene (reference sequence). V shed 2 bases and J shed 4 bases, with 2 bases lying between them. As to time point: pre-sensitization, week 0. As to treatment: therapeutic diphenylcyclopropenone sensitization with weekly scalp DPC. This specimen was whole blood, taken in connection with sensitization to the hapten diphenylcyclopropenone (DPC). The chain carries TRBV20-1 and TRBJ2-2; no reliable D call. This sequence was found in a woman aged 25-40 years with alopecia areata. Some clones in this sample may be carry-over from other donors' samples. The CDR3 is CSARRTGELFF. The CDR3 nucleotides are TGCAGTGCTAGACGCACCGGGGAGCTGTTTTTT.